The clone carrying this T cell receptor beta chain came up many times. The antigen is not known. This CDR3 has 16 amino acids. Germline-derived CDR1 and CDR2 are SNHLY and FYNNEI. V lost 7 bases, J lost 2 bases, and 12 bases stayed unmatched. It was around 10 milliliters of peripheral blood that were drawn from each donor. This record belongs to a study of blood T cells in healthy people across ages. Study background: About one barcoded beta molecule per two T cells was the capture yield of template switching. Broader study findings: Naive T cell percentage strongly correlated with TCR beta diversity.

Through a sample-barcoded 5' primer and a J-beta primer mix, a second PCR was run for 7 to 11 cycles. TCRdb independently ran MiXCR on the 5' RACE reads; one entry per CDR3 protein. The table includes 630,000 or so distinct CDR3 sequences, approximately 30% detected once. The chain carries TRBV2 and TRBJ2-7; 9 bases agree with TRBD1. This TCR derives from a woman over 75 in good health. Sequencing input: blood. The CDR3 region is CASKTMPGQGAYEQYF. Written as DNA, the CDR3 is TGTGCCAGCAAGACGATGCCGGGACAGGGAGCCTACGAGCAGTACTTC. The full variable domain, its missing parts supplied by reference TRBV2 and TRBJ2-7, is EPEVTQTPSHQVTQMGQEVILRCVPISNHLYFYWYRQILGQKVEFLVSFYNNEISEKSEIFDDQFSVERPDGSNFTLKIRSTKLEDSAMYFCASKTMPGQGAYEQYFGPGTRLTVT.